Listed below are T cell receptor beta chains from one sample, sequenced in a study of blood T cells in healthy people across ages. TCRdb re-called the 5' RACE reads through MiXCR, storing one row per CDR3 protein. Found here are 980,000 or so distinct CDR3 sequences, roughly 48% of them singletons; the top ten hold around an eighth. Specimen: blood. The receptors here all came from a man aged 25-45 years in good health. CDR3s include the opening cysteine and the closing phenylalanine or tryptophan. The D gene is left open where the match is weak. Clone sizes are given selectively: once, few, many, or a class where the clone is expanded.

v_call: TRBV7-2
cdr3_length: 14
j_call: TRBJ1-6
d_call: TRBD1
clone_size: NA
cdr3_nt: TGTGCCAGCAGGGAACAGGGGCTAAATTCACCCCTCCACTTT
cdr3_aa: CASREQGLNSPLHF

v_call: TRBV12-3/TRBV12-4
cdr3_length: 12
j_call: TRBJ1-4
d_call: NA
clone_size: NA
cdr3_nt: TGTGCCAGCAGTTGGGCGGGGGGAAAACTGTTTTTT
cdr3_aa: CASSWAGGKLFF

v_call: TRBV28
cdr3_length: 12
j_call: TRBJ2-7
d_call: TRBD2
clone_size: NA
cdr3_nt: TGTGCCAGCAGTTCGGGGGGGAACGAGCAGTACTTC
cdr3_aa: CASSSGGNEQYF

v_call: TRBV28
cdr3_length: 19
j_call: TRBJ2-6
d_call: NA
clone_size: NA
cdr3_nt: TGTGCCAGCAGTTCGTCCCGGGACATCCTCTCCTCAGGGGCCAACGTCCTGACTTTC
cdr3_aa: CASSSSRDILSSGANVLTF

v_call: TRBV29-1
cdr3_length: 13
j_call: TRBJ2-2
d_call: NA
clone_size: NA
cdr3_nt: TGCAGCGTCCCAGGAGAAAACACCGGGGAGCTGTTTTTT
cdr3_aa: CSVPGENTGELFF

v_call: TRBV28
cdr3_length: 12
j_call: TRBJ2-7
d_call: NA
clone_size: once
cdr3_nt: TGTGCCAGCAGTTTAGGGGGTGAGACCCCGTACTTC
cdr3_aa: CASSLGGETPYF

v_call: TRBV6-1
cdr3_length: 14
j_call: TRBJ2-1
d_call: NA
clone_size: NA
cdr3_nt: TGTGCCAGCAGTGACCCGACAGGGAGGAATGAGCAGTTCTTC
cdr3_aa: CASSDPTGRNEQFF

v_call: TRBV6-2/TRBV6-3
cdr3_length: 16
j_call: TRBJ2-3
d_call: NA
clone_size: NA
cdr3_nt: TGTGCCAGCAGTTACTCGATCAGGCCGGGGATGGATACGCAGTATTTT
cdr3_aa: CASSYSIRPGMDTQYF

v_call: TRBV4-1
cdr3_length: 16
j_call: TRBJ2-3
d_call: NA
clone_size: NA
cdr3_nt: TGCGCCAGCAGCCCGACTCCGGGGGCCCTCGCAGATACGCAGTATTTT
cdr3_aa: CASSPTPGALADTQYF

v_call: TRBV27
cdr3_length: 13
j_call: TRBJ1-1
d_call: NA
clone_size: once
cdr3_nt: TGTGCCAGCAGAGGGGCGGGGTACACTGAAGCTTTCTTT
cdr3_aa: CASRGAGYTEAFF

v_call: TRBV4-3
cdr3_length: 16
j_call: TRBJ2-1
d_call: TRBD1
clone_size: NA
cdr3_nt: TGCGCCGGCAGCCATGGGACAGGGGACTCCTACAATGAGCAGTTCTTC
cdr3_aa: CAGSHGTGDSYNEQFF

v_call: TRBV7-2
cdr3_length: 16
j_call: TRBJ2-1
d_call: NA
clone_size: NA
cdr3_nt: TGTGCCAGCAGCTCCCAGCGGGCGAGCTCCTACAATGAGCAGTTCTTC
cdr3_aa: CASSSQRASSYNEQFF

v_call: TRBV7-2
cdr3_length: 14
j_call: TRBJ1-5
d_call: NA
clone_size: NA
cdr3_nt: TGTGCCAGCAGCTTAGAGGCAGGGGATCAGCCCCAGCATTTT
cdr3_aa: CASSLEAGDQPQHF

v_call: TRBV4-1
cdr3_length: 17
j_call: TRBJ2-1
d_call: TRBD2
clone_size: NA
cdr3_nt: TGCGCCAGCAGCCAAGCTAGCGGGGGGCTTTCCTACAATGAGCAGTTCTTC
cdr3_aa: CASSQASGGLSYNEQFF

v_call: TRBV20-1
cdr3_length: 12
j_call: TRBJ2-4
d_call: TRBD1
clone_size: few
cdr3_nt: TGCAGTGCCCTGGACAGGGTGAACATTCAGTACTTC
cdr3_aa: CSALDRVNIQYF

v_call: TRBV28
cdr3_length: 15
j_call: TRBJ2-3
d_call: TRBD2
clone_size: many
cdr3_nt: TGTGCCAGCTCAATTCGCGGGGGGCCCACAGATACGCAGTATTTT
cdr3_aa: CASSIRGGPTDTQYF

v_call: TRBV29-1
cdr3_length: 13
j_call: TRBJ1-1
d_call: NA
clone_size: few
cdr3_nt: TGCAGCGTTGTTTTTGGTGGGCAAACTGAAGCTTTCTTT
cdr3_aa: CSVVFGGQTEAFF

v_call: TRBV29-1
cdr3_length: 11
j_call: TRBJ2-1
d_call: TRBD1
clone_size: few
cdr3_nt: TGCAGCGCCAACAGGGGGCATGAGCAGTTCTTC
cdr3_aa: CSANRGHEQFF

v_call: TRBV29-1
cdr3_length: 15
j_call: TRBJ2-2
d_call: NA
clone_size: NA
cdr3_nt: TGCAGCGTTGAATCGGACAGCCTGAACACCGGGGAGCTGTTTTTT
cdr3_aa: CSVESDSLNTGELFF

v_call: TRBV28
cdr3_length: 15
j_call: TRBJ2-5
d_call: TRBD2
clone_size: few
cdr3_nt: TGTGCCAGCAGTTCCCCAAGCGGGGACCAAGAGACCCAGTACTTC
cdr3_aa: CASSSPSGDQETQYF

v_call: TRBV29-1
cdr3_length: 11
j_call: TRBJ2-7
d_call: NA
clone_size: few
cdr3_nt: TGCAGCGTTATAACTTCCTACGAGCAGTACTTC
cdr3_aa: CSVITSYEQYF

v_call: TRBV6-5
cdr3_length: 12
j_call: TRBJ2-7
d_call: NA
clone_size: NA
cdr3_nt: TGTGCCAGCAGTCAAAACAGGGTCGAGCAGTACTTC
cdr3_aa: CASSQNRVEQYF

v_call: TRBV12-3/TRBV12-4
cdr3_length: 15
j_call: TRBJ2-3
d_call: NA
clone_size: NA
cdr3_nt: TGTGCCAGCAGTGCCGGTGGATGGGGGACAGATACGCAGTATTTT
cdr3_aa: CASSAGGWGTDTQYF

v_call: TRBV7-2
cdr3_length: 11
j_call: TRBJ1-5
d_call: NA
clone_size: NA
cdr3_nt: TGTGCCAGCAGCCCAGGGGTAGGGGAGCATTTT
cdr3_aa: CASSPGVGEHF

v_call: TRBV6-5
cdr3_length: 14
j_call: TRBJ1-5
d_call: NA
clone_size: NA
cdr3_nt: TGTGCCAGCAGGGGACGGGGATCCTATGAGCCCCAGCATTTT
cdr3_aa: CASRGRGSYEPQHF

v_call: TRBV12-3/TRBV12-4
cdr3_length: 15
j_call: TRBJ2-1
d_call: NA
clone_size: NA
cdr3_nt: TGTGCCAGCAGTTCCAGGCAGCACTCCTACAATGAGCAGTTCTTC
cdr3_aa: CASSSRQHSYNEQFF

v_call: TRBV10-3
cdr3_length: 15
j_call: TRBJ2-3
d_call: NA
clone_size: NA
cdr3_nt: TGTGCCATCAGTGAGGACAGTACTAGCACAGATACGCAGTATTTT
cdr3_aa: CAISEDSTSTDTQYF

v_call: TRBV29-1
cdr3_length: 12
j_call: TRBJ2-5
d_call: TRBD1
clone_size: NA
cdr3_nt: TGCAGCGTTGAGAACAGGGGAGAGACCCAGTACTTC
cdr3_aa: CSVENRGETQYF

v_call: TRBV2
cdr3_length: 12
j_call: TRBJ2-7
d_call: TRBD1
clone_size: few
cdr3_nt: TGTGCCACTTGGACAGGGGGCTACGAGCAGTACTTC
cdr3_aa: CATWTGGYEQYF

v_call: TRBV20-1
cdr3_length: 15
j_call: TRBJ1-1
d_call: NA
clone_size: NA
cdr3_nt: TGCAGTGCTTACTCCCTCGACAGGCTGAACACTGAAGCTTTCTTT
cdr3_aa: CSAYSLDRLNTEAFF

v_call: TRBV7-2
cdr3_length: 15
j_call: TRBJ2-7
d_call: NA
clone_size: NA
cdr3_nt: TGTGCCAGCAGCTTAATGCAGGGCAGGGGTTACGAGCAGTACTTC
cdr3_aa: CASSLMQGRGYEQYF

v_call: TRBV20-1
cdr3_length: 14
j_call: TRBJ2-1
d_call: NA
clone_size: NA
cdr3_nt: TGCAGTGCCCCTCTGGGGGGACCCTACAATGAGCAGTTCTTC
cdr3_aa: CSAPLGGPYNEQFF

v_call: TRBV27
cdr3_length: 15
j_call: TRBJ1-2
d_call: NA
clone_size: NA
cdr3_nt: TGTGCCAGCAGTTTATCTGACGGATCCAACTATGGCTACACCTTC
cdr3_aa: CASSLSDGSNYGYTF

v_call: TRBV5-1
cdr3_length: 15
j_call: TRBJ2-3
d_call: TRBD1
clone_size: NA
cdr3_nt: TGCGCCAGCACCGAGACAGGGTGGGGCACAGATACGCAGTATTTT
cdr3_aa: CASTETGWGTDTQYF

v_call: TRBV7-3
cdr3_length: 15
j_call: TRBJ2-1
d_call: NA
clone_size: many
cdr3_nt: TGTGCCAGCAGCTCCAGACAGAGCTCCTACAATGAGCAGTTCTTC
cdr3_aa: CASSSRQSSYNEQFF

v_call: TRBV5-1
cdr3_length: 14
j_call: TRBJ1-6
d_call: NA
clone_size: NA
cdr3_nt: TGCGCCAGCAGCAAGGACGTGGTTAATTCACCCCTCCACTTT
cdr3_aa: CASSKDVVNSPLHF